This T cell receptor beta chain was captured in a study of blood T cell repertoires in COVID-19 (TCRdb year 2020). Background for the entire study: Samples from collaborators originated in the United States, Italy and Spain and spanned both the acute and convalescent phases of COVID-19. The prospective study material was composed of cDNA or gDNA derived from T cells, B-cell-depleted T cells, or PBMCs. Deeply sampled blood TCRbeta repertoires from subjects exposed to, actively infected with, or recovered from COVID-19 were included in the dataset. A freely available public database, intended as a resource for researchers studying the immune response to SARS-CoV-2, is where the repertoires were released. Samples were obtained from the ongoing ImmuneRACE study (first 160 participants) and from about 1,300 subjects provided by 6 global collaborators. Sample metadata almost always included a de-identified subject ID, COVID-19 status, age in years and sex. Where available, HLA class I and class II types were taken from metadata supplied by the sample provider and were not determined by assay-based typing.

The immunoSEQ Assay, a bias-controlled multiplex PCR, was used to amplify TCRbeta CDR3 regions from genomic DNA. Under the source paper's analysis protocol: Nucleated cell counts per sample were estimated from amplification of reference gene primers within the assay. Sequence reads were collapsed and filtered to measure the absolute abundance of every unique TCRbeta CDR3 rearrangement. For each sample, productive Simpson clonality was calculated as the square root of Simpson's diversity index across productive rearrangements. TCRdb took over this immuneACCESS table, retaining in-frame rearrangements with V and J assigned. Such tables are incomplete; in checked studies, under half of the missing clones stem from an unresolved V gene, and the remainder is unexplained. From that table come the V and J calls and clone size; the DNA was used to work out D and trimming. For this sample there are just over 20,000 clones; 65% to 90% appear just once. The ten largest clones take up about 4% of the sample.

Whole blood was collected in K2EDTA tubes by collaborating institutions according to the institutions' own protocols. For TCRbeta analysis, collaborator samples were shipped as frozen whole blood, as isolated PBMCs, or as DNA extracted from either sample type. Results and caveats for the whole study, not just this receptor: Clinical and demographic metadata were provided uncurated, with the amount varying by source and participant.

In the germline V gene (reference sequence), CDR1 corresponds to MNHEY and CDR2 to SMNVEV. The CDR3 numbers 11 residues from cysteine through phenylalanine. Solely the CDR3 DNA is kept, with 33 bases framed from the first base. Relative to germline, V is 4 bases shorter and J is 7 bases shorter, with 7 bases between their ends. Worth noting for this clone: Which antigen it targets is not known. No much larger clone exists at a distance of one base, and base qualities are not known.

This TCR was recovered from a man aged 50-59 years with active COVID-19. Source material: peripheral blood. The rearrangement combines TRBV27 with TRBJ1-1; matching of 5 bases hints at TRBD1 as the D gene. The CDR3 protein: CASSWGGEAFF. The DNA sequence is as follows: TGTGCCAGCAGTTGGGGGGGTGAAGCTTTCTTT.